This TCR beta chain was observed in a study of blood T cell repertoires in COVID-19. Enrolled during active infection, Seattle patients were then followed longitudinally. The repertoire was sequenced with immunoSEQ multiplex PCR; TCRdb's copy has only in-frame clones and lacks some. The repertoire includes a few hundred thousand clones, 83% of them detected once, and roughly 1.2% sits in the top ten. The sample comprised peripheral blood. This TCR derives from a woman in her twenties or thirties with COVID-19, enrolled during active disease.

In DNA form, the CDR3 reads TGTGCCAGCACCCCCTTAGCGGGAGGGCCCCACGAGCAGTACTTC. This translates into CASTPLAGGPHEQYF. The V call is TRBV6-2 or TRBV6-3, the J call TRBJ2-7; 11 nucleotides align to TRBD2. V shed 7 bases and J 5 bases; nucleotides not matched to a gene: 10. CDR3 length equals 15 residues. CDR1 is MNHEY and CDR2 is SVGEGT in the germline V gene.